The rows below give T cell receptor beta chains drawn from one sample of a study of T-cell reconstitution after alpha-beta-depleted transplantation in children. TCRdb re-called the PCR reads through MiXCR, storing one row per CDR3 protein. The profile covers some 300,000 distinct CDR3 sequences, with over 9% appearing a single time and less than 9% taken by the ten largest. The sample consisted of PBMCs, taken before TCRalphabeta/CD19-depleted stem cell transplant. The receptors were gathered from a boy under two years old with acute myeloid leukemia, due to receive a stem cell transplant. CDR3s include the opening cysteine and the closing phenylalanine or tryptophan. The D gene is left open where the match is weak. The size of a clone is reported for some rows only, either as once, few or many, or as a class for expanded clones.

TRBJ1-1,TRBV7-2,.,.,CASSVYTEAFF,TGTGCCAGCAGCGTATACACTGAAGCTTTCTTT
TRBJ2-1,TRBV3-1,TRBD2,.,CASCFDGTSGPFYNEQFF,TGTGCCAGCTGTTTTGATGGGACTAGCGGCCCCTTCTACAATGAGCAGTTCTTC
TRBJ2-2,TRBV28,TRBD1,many,CASFGGTGSTGELFF,TGTGCCAGTTTCGGCGGGACAGGGAGCACCGGGGAGCTGTTTTTT
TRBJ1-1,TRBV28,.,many,CASSFLPPKTNTEAFF,TGTGCCAGCAGTTTTTTACCTCCCAAGACGAACACTGAAGCTTTCTTT
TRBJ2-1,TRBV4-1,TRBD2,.,CASGGLAGGEQFF,TGCGCCAGCGGGGGACTAGCGGGGGGCGAGCAGTTCTTC
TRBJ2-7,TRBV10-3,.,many,CAITSGPYSEQYF,TGTGCCATCACCTCGGGACCCTACAGCGAGCAGTACTTC
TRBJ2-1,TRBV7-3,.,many,CASSRSSSYNEQFF,TGTGCCAGCAGCCGTTCCAGCTCCTACAATGAGCAGTTCTTC
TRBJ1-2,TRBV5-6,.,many,CASSLAQGTYGYTF,TGTGCCAGCAGCTTGGCCCAGGGGACCTATGGCTACACCTTC
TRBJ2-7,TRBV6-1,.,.,CASSERDSYEQYF,TGTGCCAGCAGTGAACGCGACAGCTACGAGCAGTACTTC
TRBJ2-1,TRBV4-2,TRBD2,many,CASSQGTSVYNEQFF,TGTGCCAGCAGCCAAGGGACTAGCGTATACAATGAGCAGTTCTTC
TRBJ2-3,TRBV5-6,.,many,CASSGDFPTDTQYF,TGTGCCAGCAGCGGGGACTTCCCCACAGATACGCAGTATTTT
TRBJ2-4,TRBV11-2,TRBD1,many,CASSLGQGEAKNIQYF,TGTGCCAGCAGCTTAGGACAGGGGGAAGCCAAAAACATTCAGTACTTC
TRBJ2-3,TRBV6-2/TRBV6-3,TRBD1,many,CASSYPGQGSGDTQYF,TGTGCCAGCAGCTATCCGGGACAGGGGTCTGGAGATACGCAGTATTTT
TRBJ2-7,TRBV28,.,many,CASNGITYEQYF,TGTGCCAGCAACGGAATAACCTACGAGCAGTACTTC
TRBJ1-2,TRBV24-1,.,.,CATSRQSFYGYTF,TGTGCCACCTCACGACAGTCCTTCTATGGCTACACCTTC
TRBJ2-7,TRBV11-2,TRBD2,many,CASSLGLAGPLYF,TGTGCCAGCAGCCTCGGACTAGCGGGGCCATTGTACTTC
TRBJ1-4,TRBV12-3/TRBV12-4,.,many,CASSFGTDYNEKLFF,TGTGCCAGCAGTTTCGGTACTGACTATAATGAAAAACTGTTTTTT
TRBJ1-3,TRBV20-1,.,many,CSARDFSGNTIYF,TGCAGTGCTAGGGACTTCTCTGGAAACACCATATATTTT
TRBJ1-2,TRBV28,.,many,CASMSRGIYGYTF,TGTGCCAGCATGTCAAGGGGGATCTATGGCTACACCTTC
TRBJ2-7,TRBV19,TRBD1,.,CAPTPGQGSSYEQYF,TGTGCCCCAACACCAGGACAGGGCAGCTCCTACGAGCAGTACTTC
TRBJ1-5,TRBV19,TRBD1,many,CASSPQGDQPQHF,TGTGCCAGTAGTCCTCAGGGGGATCAGCCCCAGCATTTT
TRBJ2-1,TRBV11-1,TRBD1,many,CASSSNSPGGQVLNEQFF,TGTGCCAGCAGCTCAAACTCTCCAGGGGGACAAGTACTCAATGAGCAGTTCTTC
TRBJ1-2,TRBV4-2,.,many,CASSQVTVDYGYTF,TGTGCCAGCAGCCAAGTGACAGTGGATTACGGCTACACCTTC
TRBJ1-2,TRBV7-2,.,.,CASSLVGVGGGYTF,TGTGCCAGCAGCTTAGTGGGCGTTGGTGGTGGCTACACCTTC
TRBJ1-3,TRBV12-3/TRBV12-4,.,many,CASRESSGNTIYF,TGTGCCAGCAGGGAAAGCTCTGGAAACACCATATATTTT
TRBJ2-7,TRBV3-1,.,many,CASSPESNPYEQYF,TGTGCCAGCAGCCCCGAATCGAATCCCTACGAGCAGTACTTC
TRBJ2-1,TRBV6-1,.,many,CASSESGDNEQFF,TGTGCCAGCAGTGAATCAGGGGACAATGAGCAGTTCTTC
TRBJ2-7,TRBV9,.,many,CASSLGGGMYEQYF,TGTGCCAGCAGCTTGGGAGGGGGCATGTACGAGCAGTACTTC
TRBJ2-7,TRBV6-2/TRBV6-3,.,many,CASSYAGQWPYEQYF,TGTGCCAGCAGTTACGCGGGACAGTGGCCCTACGAGCAGTACTTC
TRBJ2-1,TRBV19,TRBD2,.,CASKLRGAPGLQVNEQFF,TGTGCCAGTAAGTTGAGGGGAGCTCCGGGACTACAGGTCAATGAGCAGTTCTTC